This record covers a single T cell receptor (beta chain). The data were taken from a study of blood T cell repertoires in COVID-19. CDR1 and CDR2 (germline): MGHDK, SYGVNS. The ends were cut back, 1 base at V and 0 bases at J, with 13 bases in the middle. The CDR3 spans 16 residues. Patients at the Seattle site were enrolled during active infection and followed longitudinally. Original analysis: Nucleated cell counts were estimated from reference gene primer amplification. The protocol was immunoSEQ multiplex PCR, while the TCRdb copy is restricted to in-frame clones and leaves out a portion. The V and J calls and clone size were taken over from that table, and D and trimming were inferred from the DNA. The table has 250,000 to 300,000 clones, over 80% seen once.

This receptor was obtained from a woman aged 65 to 85 with COVID-19, enrolled during active disease. The sample taken for sequencing was peripheral blood. This sequence joins TRBV25-1 and TRBJ2-7; perhaps TRBD1 as D (6 bases). This CDR3 is CASSESGHASSYEQYF. The CDR3 DNA reads TGTGCCAGCAGTGAATCGGGACACGCTAGCTCCTACGAGCAGTACTTC.